Only a few counts were recorded for the clone carrying this T cell receptor beta chain. Its specificity is not known. The data derive from a study of human T cells and chemical hapten exposure. On the study more broadly: Sensitization employed 2% DPC on approximately 2 cm by approximately 2 cm of upper inner arm skin. Study outcomes and limitations: There were significantly more large CDR3 similarity clusters among expanded TCRs than among controls.

In germline, CDR1 is DFQATT, CDR2 SNEGSKA (reference sequence). V shed 0 bases, J shed 6 bases, and the junction held 16 bases outside the gene matches. The CDR3 is made up of 18 amino acids. The study's library attached unique molecular identifiers to single cDNA molecules. TCRdb ran MiXCR on the RACE reads and lists one entry per CDR3 protein. The repertoire has 35,000 to 50,000 distinct CDR3 sequences, 10% to 13% of them found once; the top ten carry roughly 6%. Documented time point: pre-sensitization, week 0. Treatment meaning: therapeutic diphenylcyclopropenone sensitization with weekly scalp DPC. From whole blood left unfractionated, total RNA was extracted.

The sequence came from a man aged 25 to 40 with alopecia areata. Some clones in this sample may be carry-over from other donors' samples. V and J are TRBV20-1 and TRBJ1-2; 10 bases align to TRBD1. Sample: whole blood, taken in connection with sensitization to the hapten diphenylcyclopropenone (DPC). CDR3 in amino acids: CSARDFGDRGLREHGYTF. CDR3 DNA sequence: TGCAGTGCTAGAGATTTCGGGGACAGGGGACTCAGAGAGCATGGCTACACCTTC.